What follows is one T cell receptor beta chain and its context. The method was immunoSEQ multiplex PCR; TCRdb's version includes in-frame clones alone and lacks a portion of them. This table holds around 260,000 clones, around four fifths found once. This sample stems from a study of blood T cell repertoires in COVID-19. Study summary: The study drew acute and convalescent COVID-19 samples from the United States, Italy and Spain. The cDNA or gDNA used as material had been derived from T cells, B-cell-depleted T cells, or PBMCs.

The germline CDR1 and CDR2 sequences are SEHNR and FQNEAQ (reference sequence). V shed 6 bases, J shed 5 bases, and the junction held 9 bases outside the gene matches. The CDR3 length is 16 residues. Study members were between about 18 and 100 years old and lived in 20 to 30 US regions. Cohort allocation depended upon clinical history that participants reported. The sequenced material came from PBMCs or T cells enriched from blood (not recorded which). The TCR comes from a man aged 25 to 40 with acute COVID-19. The V and J genes are TRBV7-9 and TRBJ1-6; TRBD1 matches at 8 bases. The CDR3 region is CASRYQGASDNSPLHF. The CDR3 region has the DNA TGTGCCAGCAGATATCAGGGGGCGAGTGATAATTCACCCCTCCACTTT. The whole variable domain, remainder taken from reference TRBV7-9 and TRBJ1-6, is DTGVSQNPRHKITKRGQNVTFRCDPISEHNRLYWYRQTLGQGPEFLTYFQNEAQLEKSRLLSDRFSAERPKGSFSTLEIQRTEQGDSAMYLCASRYQGASDNSPLHFGNGTRLTVT.